Here is one T cell receptor (beta chain) with its context. Its target is unknown. This entry belongs to a study of cytomegalovirus exposure and HLA in healthy donors. Study findings and constraints: Earlier results showed most TCR beta V segments being productive about 87% or about 30% of the time. It was only CMV serostatus that was available as immune exposure information. With later analysis, a missense DCLRE1C variant became linked to TCR beta V- and J-gene trimming. Among CMV-associated TCR beta chains, most appeared HLA-restricted in a later analysis.

It was with 60 Vbeta and 13 Jbeta primers that the PCR ran. The assay was immunoSEQ multiplex PCR, and TCRdb's table has in-frame clones only and misses some. Among roughly 200,000 clones listed, less than 85% were seen once. The sequenced material came from PBMCs. This receptor was obtained from a girl between 10 and 17 years old in good health and CMV-seropositive.

The CDR3 DNA follows: TGCAGCGCTAGCGGCGGGTCCGGGGGTCAGCCCCAGCATTTT. It translates to CSASGGSGGQPQHF. This chain joins TRBV29-1 and TRBJ1-5; weak D call: TRBD1 (5 bases). Trimming pared 7 bases from V and 6 bases from J, leaving 19 bases between. The germline CDR1 and CDR2 sequences are SQVTM and ANQGSEA. This CDR3 comprises 14 residues.